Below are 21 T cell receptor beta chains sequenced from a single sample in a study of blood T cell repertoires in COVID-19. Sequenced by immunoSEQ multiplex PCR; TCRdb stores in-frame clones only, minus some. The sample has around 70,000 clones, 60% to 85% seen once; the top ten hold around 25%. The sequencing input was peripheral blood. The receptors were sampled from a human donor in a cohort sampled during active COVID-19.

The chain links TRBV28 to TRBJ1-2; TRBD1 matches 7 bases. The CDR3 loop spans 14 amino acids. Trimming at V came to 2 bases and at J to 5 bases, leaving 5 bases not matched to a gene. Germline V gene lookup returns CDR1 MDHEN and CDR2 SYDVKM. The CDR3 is CASSLNRGGYGYTF. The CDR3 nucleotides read TGTGCCAGCAGTTTAAACAGGGGTGGGTATGGCTACACCTTC.

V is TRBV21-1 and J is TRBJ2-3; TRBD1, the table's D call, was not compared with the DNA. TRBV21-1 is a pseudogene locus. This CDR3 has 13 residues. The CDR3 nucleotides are TGTGCCAGCACCCGACAGGGCACAGATACGCAGTATTTT. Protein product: CASTRQGTDTQYF.

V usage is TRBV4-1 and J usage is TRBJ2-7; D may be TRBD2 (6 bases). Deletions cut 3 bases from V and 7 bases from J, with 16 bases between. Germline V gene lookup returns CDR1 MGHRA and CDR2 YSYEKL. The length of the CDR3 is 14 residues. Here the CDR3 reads CASSQKEGKGEQYF. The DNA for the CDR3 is TGCGCCAGCAGCCAGAAGGAGGGCAAAGGAGAGCAGTACTTC.

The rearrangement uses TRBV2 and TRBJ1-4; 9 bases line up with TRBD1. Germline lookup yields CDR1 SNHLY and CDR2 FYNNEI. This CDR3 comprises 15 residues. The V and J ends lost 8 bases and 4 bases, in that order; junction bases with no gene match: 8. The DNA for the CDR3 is TGTGCCAGCTGGGGACAGGGAATCCTTAATGAAAAACTGTTTTTT. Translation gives CASWGQGILNEKLFF. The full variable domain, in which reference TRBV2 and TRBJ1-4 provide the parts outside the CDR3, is EPEVTQTPSHQVTQMGQEVILRCVPISNHLYFYWYRQILGQKVEFLVSFYNNEISEKSEIFDDQFSVERPDGSNFTLKIRSTKLEDSAMYFCASWGQGILNEKLFFGSGTQLSVL.

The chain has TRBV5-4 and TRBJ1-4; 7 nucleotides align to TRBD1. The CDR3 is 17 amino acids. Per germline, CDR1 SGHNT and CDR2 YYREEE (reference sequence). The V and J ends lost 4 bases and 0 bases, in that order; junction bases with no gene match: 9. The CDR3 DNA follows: TGTGCCAGCAGCGGCGGGACAGACGATGCAACTAATGAAAAACTGTTTTTT. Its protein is CASSGGTDDATNEKLFF.

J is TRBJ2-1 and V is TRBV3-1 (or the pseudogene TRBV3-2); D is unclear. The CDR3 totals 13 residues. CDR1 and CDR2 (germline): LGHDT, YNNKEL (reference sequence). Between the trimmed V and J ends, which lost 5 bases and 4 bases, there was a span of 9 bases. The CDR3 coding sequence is TGTGCCAGCAGCTACCTAGAGTACAATGAGCAGTTCTTC. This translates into CASSYLEYNEQFF.

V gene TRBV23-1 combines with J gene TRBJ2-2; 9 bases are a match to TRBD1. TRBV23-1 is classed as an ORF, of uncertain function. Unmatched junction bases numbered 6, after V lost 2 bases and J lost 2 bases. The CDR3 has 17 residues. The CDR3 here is CASSQIPDRGNTGELFF. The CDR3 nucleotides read TGCGCCAGCAGTCAAATCCCGGACAGGGGCAACACCGGGGAGCTGTTTTTT.

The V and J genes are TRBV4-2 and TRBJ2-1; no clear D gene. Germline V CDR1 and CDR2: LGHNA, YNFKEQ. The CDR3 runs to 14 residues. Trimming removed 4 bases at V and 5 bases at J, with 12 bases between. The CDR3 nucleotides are TGTGCCAGCAGCCCCCGCAGATCGCACAATGAGCAGTTCTTC. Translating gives CASSPRRSHNEQFF.

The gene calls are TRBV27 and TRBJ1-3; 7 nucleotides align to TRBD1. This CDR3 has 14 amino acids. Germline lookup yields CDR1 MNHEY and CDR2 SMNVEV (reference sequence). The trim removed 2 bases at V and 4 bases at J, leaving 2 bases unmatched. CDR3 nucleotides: TGTGCCAGCAGTTTAGGGACAGCCGGAAACACCATATATTTT. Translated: CASSLGTAGNTIYF.

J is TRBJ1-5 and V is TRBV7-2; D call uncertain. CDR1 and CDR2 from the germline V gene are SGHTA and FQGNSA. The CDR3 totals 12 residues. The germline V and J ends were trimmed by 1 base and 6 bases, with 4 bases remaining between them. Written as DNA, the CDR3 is TGTGCCAGCAGCTTAGGTAGTCAGCCCCAGCATTTT. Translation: CASSLGSQPQHF.

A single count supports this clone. CDR3 amino acids: CASREEYRDSNQPQHF. Written as DNA, the CDR3 is TGTGCCAGCAGGGAGGAATACAGGGACAGCAATCAGCCCCAGCATTTT. This chain joins TRBV2 and TRBJ1-5; D perhaps matches TRBD1 (6 bases). CDR1 and CDR2 from the germline V gene are SNHLY and FYNNEI. V lost 6 bases and J 1 base, leaving 16 bases between the germline ends. The CDR3 contains 16 residues.

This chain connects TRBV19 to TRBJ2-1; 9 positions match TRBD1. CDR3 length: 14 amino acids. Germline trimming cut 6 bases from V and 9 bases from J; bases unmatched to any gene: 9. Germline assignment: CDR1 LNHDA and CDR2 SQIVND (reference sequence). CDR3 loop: CASSQQGALGEQFF. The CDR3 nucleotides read TGTGCCAGTAGCCAACAGGGGGCGCTCGGTGAGCAGTTCTTC.

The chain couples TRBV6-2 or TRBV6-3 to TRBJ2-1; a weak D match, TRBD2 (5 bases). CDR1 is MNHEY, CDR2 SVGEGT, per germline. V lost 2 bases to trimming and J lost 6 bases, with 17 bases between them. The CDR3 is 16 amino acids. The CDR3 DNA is TGTGCCAGCAGTTACATTGTGGGAGTTTTTGGCAATGAGCAGTTCTTC. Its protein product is CASSYIVGVFGNEQFF.

CDR3 protein: CASSQIDGGWNEQFF. In nucleotides, the CDR3 is TGTGCCAGCAGCCAGATCGACGGGGGATGGAATGAGCAGTTCTTC. The chain employs TRBV13 and TRBJ2-1; maybe TRBD2 (6 bases). This CDR3 comprises 15 residues. V was trimmed by 5 bases and J by 7 bases, leaving 18 bases between them. Germline assignment: CDR1 PRHDT and CDR2 FYEKMQ (reference sequence). Full variable domain (outside the CDR3, taken from reference TRBV13 and TRBJ2-1): AAGVIQSPRHLIKEKRETATLKCYPIPRHDTVYWYQQGPGQDPQFLISFYEKMQSDKGSIPDRFSAQQFSDYHSELNMSSLELGDSALYFCASSQIDGGWNEQFFGPGTRLTVL.

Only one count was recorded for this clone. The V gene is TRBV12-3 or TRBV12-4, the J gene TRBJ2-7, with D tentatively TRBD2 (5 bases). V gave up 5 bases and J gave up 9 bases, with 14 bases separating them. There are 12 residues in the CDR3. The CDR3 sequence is CASSPRRTGQYF. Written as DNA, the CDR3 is TGTGCCAGCAGTCCCCGGAGGACCGGGCAGTACTTC.

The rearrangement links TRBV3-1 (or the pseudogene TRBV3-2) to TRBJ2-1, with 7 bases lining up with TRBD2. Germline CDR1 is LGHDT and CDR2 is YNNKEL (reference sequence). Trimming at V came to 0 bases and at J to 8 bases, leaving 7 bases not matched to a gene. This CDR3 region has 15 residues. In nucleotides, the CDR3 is TGTGCCAGCAGCCAAGAGGGACTAACAGGTCATGAGCAGTTCTTC. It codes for CASSQEGLTGHEQFF.

The DNA for the CDR3 is TGTGCTAGCGCCTCGGGGGAGACCCAGTACTTC. Translated: CASASGETQYF. This rearrangement joins TRBV7-7 to TRBJ2-5, with D perhaps TRBD2 (5 bases). The CDR3 is 11 residues long. Germline values: CDR1 SSHAT, CDR2 FNYEAQ (reference sequence).

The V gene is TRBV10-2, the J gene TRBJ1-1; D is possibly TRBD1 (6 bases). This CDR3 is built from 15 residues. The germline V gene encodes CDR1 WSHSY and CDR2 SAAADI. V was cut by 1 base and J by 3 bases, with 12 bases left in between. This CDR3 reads CASSEFATGDTEAFF. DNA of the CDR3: TGCGCCAGCAGTGAGTTCGCGACAGGCGACACTGAAGCTTTCTTT.

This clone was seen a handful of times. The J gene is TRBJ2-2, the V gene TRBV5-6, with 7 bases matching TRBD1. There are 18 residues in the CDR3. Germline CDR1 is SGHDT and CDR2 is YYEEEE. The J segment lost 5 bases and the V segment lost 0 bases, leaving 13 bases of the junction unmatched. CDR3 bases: TGTGCCAGCAGCTTGGCATCTGTGTCAGGGGGTCGAACCGGGGAGCTGTTTTTT. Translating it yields CASSLASVSGGRTGELFF.

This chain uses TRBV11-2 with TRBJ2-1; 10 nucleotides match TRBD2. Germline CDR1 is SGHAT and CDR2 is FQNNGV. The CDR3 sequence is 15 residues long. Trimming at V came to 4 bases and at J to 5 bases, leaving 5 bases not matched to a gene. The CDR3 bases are TGTGCCAGCAGCTCCACGGGACTAGCGAACAATGAGCAGTTCTTC. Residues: CASSSTGLANNEQFF.

The CDR3 spells CASSSDRESTEAFF. The CDR3 nucleotides are TGCGCCAGCAGCTCGGACAGGGAGAGCACTGAAGCTTTCTTT. The chain carries TRBV5-1 and TRBJ1-1; 8 bases map to TRBD1. Germline CDR1 reads SGHRS; CDR2 reads YFSETQ. This CDR3 has 14 amino acids. After removal of 3 bases from V and 4 bases from J, the junction contained 5 bases not matched to a gene.